This T cell receptor (beta chain) was retrieved from a study of Ad26.COV2.S vaccination and SARS-CoV-2 variants. Regarding the study as a whole: Possibly, TCR breadth and depth analyses underestimated total T cell responses. Placebo recipients trailed vaccine recipients in spike-specific TCR breadth.

Some clones are missing from TCRdb's copy, which holds only in-frame ones; the method was immunoSEQ multiplex PCR. The repertoire holds 400,000 to 500,000 clones, approximately 92% seen once, with about 2.5% in the top ten. As for treatment: 15 to 20 received Ad26.COV2.S at low or high dose, single or two shots; about 5 received placebo; per-sample allocation not given. The samples were gathered on day 63 after the first injection of vaccine or placebo. It was an adult aged 18-55 years in Boston who was the donor. Note on this clone: What it binds is unknown.

The receptor comes from a person aged 18-65 years who received the Ad26.COV2.S COVID-19 vaccine or a placebo. Sequencing used peripheral blood, obtained in a trial of Ad26.COV2.S vaccine versus placebo.

The CDR3 sequence is CSVEGSRGRILDEQFF. CDR3 coding DNA: TGCAGCGTTGAAGGATCGCGGGGAAGGATTCTGGATGAGCAGTTCTTC. The J gene is TRBJ2-1, the V gene TRBV29-1; maybe TRBD2 (6 bases). The germline gives CDR1 SQVTM, CDR2 ANQGSEA. Trimming pared 1 base from V and 8 bases from J, leaving 21 bases between. The CDR3 is 16 residues long.